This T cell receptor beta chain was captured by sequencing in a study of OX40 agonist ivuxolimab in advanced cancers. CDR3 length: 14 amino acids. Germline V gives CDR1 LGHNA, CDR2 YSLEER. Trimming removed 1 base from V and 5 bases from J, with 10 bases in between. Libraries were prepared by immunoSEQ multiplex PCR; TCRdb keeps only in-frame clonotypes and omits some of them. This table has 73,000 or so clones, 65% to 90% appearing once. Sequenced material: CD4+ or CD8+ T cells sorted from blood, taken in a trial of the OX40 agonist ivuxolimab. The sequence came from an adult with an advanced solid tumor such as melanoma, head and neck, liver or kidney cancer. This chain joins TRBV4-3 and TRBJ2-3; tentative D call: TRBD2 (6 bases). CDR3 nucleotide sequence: TGCGCCAGCAGCCAAGGACCCGGGGGAGATACGCAGTATTTT. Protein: CASSQGPGGDTQYF.